The 9 T cell receptor beta chains in this list originate from one sample, sequenced in a study of shared clonotypes between healthy human individuals. Libraries were prepared by immunoSEQ multiplex PCR; TCRdb keeps only in-frame clonotypes and omits some of them. The sample consists of under 2,500,000 clones, approximately 95% of them appearing once. The source material was naive CD4+ T cells sorted from blood. Described subset: CD45RA+ positively selected. These receptors were obtained from a man between 18 and 35 years old in good health.

The chain joins TRBV6-6 to TRBJ1-2; D possibly corresponds to TRBD1 (6 bases). Trimming shortened V by 6 bases and J by 6 bases, and 17 bases separated the two germline ends. This CDR3 is built from 14 residues. CDR1 is MNHNY and CDR2 is SVGAGI in the germline V gene (reference sequence). The chain's CDR3 is CASRTIQGLHGYTF. The CDR3 DNA reads as TGTGCCAGCAGGACGATTCAGGGGCTCCATGGCTACACCTTC.

Written as DNA, the CDR3 is TGTGCCAGCACCCGGGAGGGGGGGGCTATCTTTGGGACCCAGTACTTC. Its protein product is CASTREGGAIFGTQYF. The rearrangement joins TRBV7-2 to TRBJ2-5, with 8 bases aligning to TRBD2. Trimming cost V 7 bases and J 7 bases; bases outside gene matches: 17. The CDR3 runs to 16 residues. Germline CDR1 reads SGHTA; CDR2 reads FQGNSA.

The gene calls are TRBV6-1 and TRBJ2-2, with no clear D. In germline, CDR1 is MNHNS, CDR2 SASEGT. The CDR3 runs to 13 residues. Trimming pared 3 bases from V and 14 bases from J, leaving 16 bases between. The CDR3 loop reads CASSDSQSGVLFF. CDR3 nucleotide sequence: TGTGCCAGCAGTGATTCCCAGTCCGGCGTCCTGTTTTTT.

The chain carries TRBV2 and TRBJ2-3, with D possibly being TRBD2 (5 bases). Germline CDR1 is SNHLY and CDR2 is FYNNEI. The CDR3 is 14 residues long. Trimming shortened V by 8 bases and J by 1 base, and 13 bases separated the two germline ends. CDR3 amino acids: CASQRWVRTDTQYF. The CDR3 nucleotides are TGTGCCAGCCAGCGGTGGGTACGCACAGATACGCAGTATTTT.

This chain uses TRBV6-6 with TRBJ2-6; either TRBD1 or TRBD2 may supply D (5 bases each). Germline-derived CDR1 and CDR2 are MNHNY and SVGAGI (reference sequence). CDR3 size: 14 residues. V dropped 5 bases and J dropped 4 bases, with 9 bases sitting between them. The CDR3 protein is CASSRWGGANVLTF. The CDR3 nucleotides are TGTGCCAGCAGTCGGTGGGGGGGGGCCAACGTCCTGACTTTC.

This chain connects TRBV19 to TRBJ1-1, with a tentative D call TRBD1 (6 bases). The CDR3 loop spans 17 amino acids. The germline gives CDR1 LNHDA, CDR2 SQIVND (reference sequence). V was cut by 2 bases and J by 3 bases, with 19 bases left in between. CDR3 sequence: CASSIFIKQGSDTEAFF. The CDR3 coding sequence is TGTGCCAGTAGTATATTCATTAAGCAGGGGTCGGACACTGAAGCTTTCTTT.

In its sample, this clone was seen once. This rearrangement joins TRBV6-6 to TRBJ2-7; D is undetermined. The CDR3 sequence is 14 residues long. V was shortened by 6 bases and J by 0 bases, with 12 bases between the two germline ends. The germline gives CDR1 MNHNY, CDR2 SVGAGI (reference sequence). CDR3 DNA: TGTGCCAGCAGAGCCCACGGAGCCTCCTACGAGCAGTACTTC. This encodes CASRAHGASYEQYF.

V is TRBV7-9 and J is TRBJ1-6; D is perhaps TRBD1 (5 bases). The CDR3 runs to 16 residues. Germline V gives CDR1 SEHNR, CDR2 FQNEAQ (reference sequence). V was trimmed by 6 bases and J by 5 bases, leaving 17 bases between them. The DNA of the CDR3 is TGTGCCAGCAGTTCCCCTGGGGGGGAAAATAATTCACCCCTCCACTTT. This gives the protein CASSSPGGENNSPLHF.

The chain has TRBV30 and TRBJ2-1, with TRBD2 matching 9 bases. Per the germline V gene, CDR1 is GTSNPN and CDR2 is SVGIG (reference sequence). Trimming at V came to 3 bases and at J to 7 bases, leaving 10 bases not matched to a gene. The length of the CDR3 is 15 residues. This CDR3 reads CAWSYGRGGVNEQFF. For the CDR3, the DNA is TGTGCCTGGAGCTATGGGCGGGGGGGAGTTAATGAGCAGTTCTTC.